This T cell receptor (beta chain) was sequenced for a study of blood T cell repertoires in COVID-19. Study at large: The analysed material was cDNA or gDNA that came from T cells, B-cell-depleted T cells, or PBMCs.

The CDR3 sequence is 12 residues long. Germline V gene sequence: CDR1 MDHEN, CDR2 SYDVKM. V lost 9 bases and J lost 4, with 12 bases in between. Clones were sequenced by immunoSEQ multiplex PCR, and TCRdb holds only the in-frame ones, with some missing. The table lists about 140,000 clones, approximately 80% of them singletons. The cohort comprised adults aged 18 to 89 years residing in approximately 25 US areas. Categorization into cohorts depended on clinical history that participants reported. This clonotype was obtained from a man between 65 and 80 years old who had been exposed to COVID-19. The chain links TRBV28 to TRBJ1-2; D perhaps matches TRBD1 (5 bases). Sequenced material: PBMCs or T cells enriched from blood (not recorded which). CDR3: CASGASPYGYTF. Written as DNA, the CDR3 is TGTGCCAGTGGGGCCTCCCCCTATGGCTACACCTTC.